This section outlines one T cell receptor (beta chain) sequence together with its context. Its antigen remains unknown. The data were produced by immunoSEQ multiplex PCR, yet TCRdb's version contains in-frame clones alone and is incomplete. The table has fewer than 100,000 clones, approximately 95% seen once; the top ten hold about 2.1%. The donors were members of the validation cohort, which comprised about 130 subjects and was separate from the first cohort of 666 subjects. The CDR3 spans 14 residues. Trimming at V came to 3 bases and at J to 4 bases, leaving 4 bases not matched to a gene. Germline loops: CDR1 KGHSH, CDR2 LQKENI. The data were obtained in a study of cytomegalovirus exposure and HLA in healthy donors. Study-wide results and limits: Cytomegalovirus-associated status was assigned to 150 to 200 TCR beta chains. For cytomegalovirus status, the classifier reportedly gave diagnoses with high specificity and sensitivity.

Source material: PBMCs. This TCR derives from a woman younger than 35 in good health and CMV-seronegative. This chain connects TRBV18 to TRBJ2-7; 9 nucleotides line up with TRBD2. CDR3 DNA: TGTGCCAGCTCACCGGGTAGCGGGAGTTACGAGCAGTACTTC. Its translation: CASSPGSGSYEQYF.